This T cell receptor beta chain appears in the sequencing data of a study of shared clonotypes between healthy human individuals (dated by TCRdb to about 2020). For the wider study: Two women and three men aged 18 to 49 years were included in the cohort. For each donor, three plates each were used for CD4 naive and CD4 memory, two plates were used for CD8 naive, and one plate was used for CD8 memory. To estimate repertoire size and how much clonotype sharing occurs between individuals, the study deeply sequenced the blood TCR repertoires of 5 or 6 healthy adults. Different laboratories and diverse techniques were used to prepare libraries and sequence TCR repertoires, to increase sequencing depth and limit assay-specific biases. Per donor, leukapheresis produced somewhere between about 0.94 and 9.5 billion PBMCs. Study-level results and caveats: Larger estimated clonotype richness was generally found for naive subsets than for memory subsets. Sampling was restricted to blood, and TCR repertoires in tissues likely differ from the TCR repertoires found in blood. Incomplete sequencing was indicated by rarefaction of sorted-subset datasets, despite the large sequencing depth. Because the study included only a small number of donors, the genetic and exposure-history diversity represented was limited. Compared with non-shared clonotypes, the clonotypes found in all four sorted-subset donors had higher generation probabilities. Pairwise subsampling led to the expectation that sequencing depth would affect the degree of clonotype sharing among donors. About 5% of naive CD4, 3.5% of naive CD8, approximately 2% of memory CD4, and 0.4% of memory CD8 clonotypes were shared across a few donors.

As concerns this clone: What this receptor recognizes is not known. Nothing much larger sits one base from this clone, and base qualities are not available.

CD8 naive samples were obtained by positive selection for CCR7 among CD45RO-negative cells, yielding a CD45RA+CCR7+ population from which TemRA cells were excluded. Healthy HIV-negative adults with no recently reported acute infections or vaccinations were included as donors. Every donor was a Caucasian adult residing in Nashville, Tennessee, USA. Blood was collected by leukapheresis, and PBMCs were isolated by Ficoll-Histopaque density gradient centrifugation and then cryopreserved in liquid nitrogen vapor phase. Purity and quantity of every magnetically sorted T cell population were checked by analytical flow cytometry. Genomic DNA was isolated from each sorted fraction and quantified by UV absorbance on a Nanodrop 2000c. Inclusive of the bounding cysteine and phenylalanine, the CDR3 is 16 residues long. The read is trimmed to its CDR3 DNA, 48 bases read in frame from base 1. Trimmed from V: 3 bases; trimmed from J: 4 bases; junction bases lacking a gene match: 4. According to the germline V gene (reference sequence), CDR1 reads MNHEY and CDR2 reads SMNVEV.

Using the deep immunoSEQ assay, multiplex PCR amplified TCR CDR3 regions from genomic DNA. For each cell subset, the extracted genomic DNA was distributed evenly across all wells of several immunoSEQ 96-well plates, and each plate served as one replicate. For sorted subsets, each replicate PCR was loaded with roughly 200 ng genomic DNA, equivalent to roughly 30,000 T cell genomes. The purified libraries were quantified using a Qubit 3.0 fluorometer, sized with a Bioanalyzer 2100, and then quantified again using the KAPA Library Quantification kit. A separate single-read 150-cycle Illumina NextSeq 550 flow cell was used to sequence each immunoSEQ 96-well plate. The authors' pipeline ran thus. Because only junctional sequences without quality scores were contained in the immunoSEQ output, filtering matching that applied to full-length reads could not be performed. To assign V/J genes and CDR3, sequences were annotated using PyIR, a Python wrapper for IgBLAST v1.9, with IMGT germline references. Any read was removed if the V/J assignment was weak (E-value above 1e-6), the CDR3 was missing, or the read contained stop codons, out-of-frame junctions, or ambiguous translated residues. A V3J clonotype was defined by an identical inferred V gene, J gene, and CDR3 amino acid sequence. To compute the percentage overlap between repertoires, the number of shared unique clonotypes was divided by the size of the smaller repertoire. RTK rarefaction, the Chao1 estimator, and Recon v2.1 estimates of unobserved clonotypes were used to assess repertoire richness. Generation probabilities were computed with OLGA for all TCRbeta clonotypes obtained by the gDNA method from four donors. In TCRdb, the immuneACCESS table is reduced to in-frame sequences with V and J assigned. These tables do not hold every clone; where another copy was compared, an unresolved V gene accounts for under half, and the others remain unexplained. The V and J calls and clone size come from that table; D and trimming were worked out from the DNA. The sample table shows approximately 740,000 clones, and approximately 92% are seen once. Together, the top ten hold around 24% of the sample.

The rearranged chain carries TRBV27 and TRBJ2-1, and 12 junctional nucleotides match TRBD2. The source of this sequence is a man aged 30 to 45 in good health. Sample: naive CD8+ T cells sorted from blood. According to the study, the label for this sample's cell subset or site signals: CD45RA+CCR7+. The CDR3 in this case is CASSLLLAGGYNEQFF. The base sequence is TGTGCCAGCAGTTTGCTACTAGCGGGGGGATACAATGAGCAGTTCTTC.